These T cell receptor beta chains were read from a single sample in a study of T cell responses to AZD1222 COVID-19 vaccine. Clones were sequenced by immunoSEQ multiplex PCR, and TCRdb holds only the in-frame ones, with some missing. The table records 150,000 or so clones, about 87% of them present only once. Sequences were derived from peripheral blood, sampled 28 days after the second dose of the MenACWY control vaccine. Receptor source: an adult who received the MenACWY meningococcal vaccine as a control. CDR3s include the opening cysteine and the closing phenylalanine or tryptophan. The D gene is left open where the match is weak. Only some rows state a clone size, as once, few, many or a class for expanded clones.

V gene	D gene	clone size	J gene	CDR3 protein	CDR3 DNA
TRBV3-1/TRBV3-2	NA	NA	TRBJ1-2	CASSQERGDFYGYTF	TGTGCCAGCAGCCAAGAAAGAGGGGATTTCTATGGCTACACCTTC
TRBV3-1/TRBV3-2	NA	NA	TRBJ2-3	CASSHGDTQYF	TGTGCCAGCAGCCACGGAGATACGCAGTATTTT
TRBV28	NA	NA	TRBJ1-2	CASASRRDYGYTF	TGTGCCAGCGCCTCTCGGAGGGACTATGGCTACACCTTC
TRBV19	NA	NA	TRBJ2-2	CASTRESGELFF	TGTGCCAGTACTCGCGAGAGCGGGGAGCTGTTTTTT
TRBV10-3	TRBD1	few	TRBJ1-1	CAISNSGTGGPMNTEAFF	TGTGCCATCAGCAACTCCGGGACAGGGGGCCCCATGAACACTGAAGCTTTCTTT
TRBV19	TRBD1	NA	TRBJ1-6	CASSPLIGTDNSPLHF	TGTGCCAGTAGCCCATTAATTGGGACAGATAATTCACCCCTCCACTTT
TRBV9	NA	NA	TRBJ1-1	CASSLSTGAGTEAFF	TGTGCCAGCAGCCTTTCGACCGGGGCAGGGACTGAAGCTTTCTTT
TRBV15	TRBD1	once	TRBJ2-7	CATSRDAGQAPYEQYF	TGTGCCACCAGCAGAGATGCGGGACAGGCCCCCTACGAGCAGTACTTC
TRBV30	NA	NA	TRBJ2-1	CAWSQGEEFF	TGTGCCTGGAGTCAAGGGGAGGAGTTCTTC
TRBV10-3	TRBD1	NA	TRBJ1-1	CAIRQGANTEAFF	TGTGCCATCAGGCAGGGGGCCAACACTGAAGCTTTCTTT
TRBV18	NA	NA	TRBJ2-1	CASSPQGSSYNEQFF	TGTGCCAGCTCACCACAGGGCAGCTCCTACAATGAGCAGTTCTTC
TRBV19	TRBD1	NA	TRBJ2-7	CASSGTGIAGEQYF	TGTGCCAGTAGTGGGACAGGCATTGCGGGGGAGCAGTACTTC
TRBV18	NA	NA	TRBJ1-1	CASSPWAGEDTEAFF	TGTGCCAGCTCACCTTGGGCAGGGGAGGACACTGAAGCTTTCTTT
TRBV7-2	NA	few	TRBJ2-5	CASIKELSQETQYF	TGTGCCAGCATCAAGGAACTGTCCCAAGAGACCCAGTACTTC
TRBV24-1	NA	NA	TRBJ2-2	CATSVPYASDSTGELFF	TGTGCCACCAGTGTCCCCTACGCATCGGATAGCACCGGGGAGCTGTTTTTT
TRBV9	TRBD1	NA	TRBJ1-3	CASSPQTGRSGNTIYF	TGTGCCAGCAGCCCCCAGACAGGGAGGTCTGGAAACACCATATATTTT
TRBV11-2	NA	few	TRBJ1-6	CASSHGPDSLHF	TGTGCCAGCAGCCACGGACCGGACTCCCTCCACTTT
TRBV19	TRBD1	NA	TRBJ2-7	CASSIRDSDDEQYF	TGTGCCAGTAGTATCCGGGACAGTGACGACGAGCAGTACTTC
TRBV19	NA	NA	TRBJ1-2	CASSIRDPPRGYTF	TGTGCCAGTAGTATCAGGGACCCACCTAGAGGCTACACCTTC
TRBV6-2/TRBV6-3	TRBD1	NA	TRBJ1-1	CASSYLRTGGTEAFF	TGTGCCAGCAGTTACCTAAGGACAGGGGGCACTGAAGCTTTCTTT
TRBV6-5	TRBD1	NA	TRBJ1-1	CASSYLLQGTEAFF	TGTGCCAGCAGTTACTTACTACAGGGGACTGAAGCTTTCTTT
TRBV3-1/TRBV3-2	TRBD1	NA	TRBJ2-7	CASSQGTAYEQYF	TGTGCCAGCAGCCAGGGGACAGCCTACGAGCAGTACTTC